A selection of T cell receptor beta chains follows, all from one sample in a study of blood T cell repertoires in COVID-19. Data came from immunoSEQ multiplex PCR; TCRdb stores just in-frame clones and leaves some out. The table lists about 240,000 clones, about 85% of them singletons. The sample comprised peripheral blood. Receptors were obtained from a man in his thirties or forties who had recovered from COVID-19. The CDR3 runs from the conserved cysteine through the conserved F or W. Each record gives: J gene, V gene, D gene, clone size, CDR3 protein, CDR3 DNA. A D gene is named only where the DNA matches it firmly. Some rows mark clone size as missing; the rest say once, few, many or name a class of expanded clone.

TRBJ1-4 TRBV6-1 - once CASSDQTNEKLFF TGTGCCAGCAGTGATCAAACTAATGAAAAACTGTTTTTT
TRBJ2-3 TRBV9 TRBD2 - CASSDLGGAPDTQYF TGTGCCAGCAGCGACCTCGGGGGGGCCCCGGATACGCAGTATTTT
TRBJ2-7 TRBV29-1 - - CSVEVAGQTTYEQYF TGCAGCGTTGAAGTTGCGGGACAGACCACCTACGAGCAGTACTTC
TRBJ1-2 TRBV5-4 - - CASSFLGGGYTF TGTGCCAGCAGCTTCCTTGGAGGTGGCTACACCTTC
TRBJ1-3 TRBV7-2 - few CASSPEVSGNTIYF TGTGCCAGCAGCCCAGAGGTCTCTGGAAACACCATATATTTT
TRBJ2-1 TRBV5-1 TRBD2 - CASSLGLAGLNEQFF TGCGCCAGCAGCTTGGGACTAGCGGGTCTCAATGAGCAGTTCTTC
TRBJ2-5 TRBV12-3/TRBV12-4 - once CASSTGYQETQYF TGTGCCAGCAGTACAGGGTACCAAGAGACCCAGTACTTC
TRBJ2-3 TRBV28 TRBD1 - CASSLGTGGYTDTQYF TGTGCCAGCAGCCTAGGGACAGGGGGGTACACAGATACGCAGTATTTT
TRBJ2-7 TRBV11-2 - - CASSYILRGSYEQYF TGTGCCAGCAGTTATATTCTCAGGGGTTCCTACGAGCAGTACTTC
TRBJ1-4 TRBV6-1 - - CASSEGGVDEKLFF TGTGCCAGCAGTGAAGGAGGTGTGGATGAAAAACTGTTTTTT
TRBJ2-1 TRBV6-1 TRBD1 - CASSDRNRGPYNEQFF TGTGCCAGCAGTGATAGAAACAGGGGACCCTACAATGAGCAGTTCTTC
TRBJ1-3 TRBV7-8 - - CASSTRQGNTIYF TGTGCCAGCAGCACCCGACAGGGAAACACCATATATTTT
TRBJ2-1 TRBV5-8 - - CASSGAGNEQFF TGTGCCAGCAGTGGGGCAGGCAATGAGCAGTTCTTC
TRBJ2-7 TRBV5-4 - - CASSLGGLSGLEQYF TGTGCCAGCAGCTTGGGGGGGCTCAGCGGCCTCGAGCAGTACTTC
TRBJ2-7 TRBV11-2 - - CASSFNRAGGEQYF TGTGCCAGCAGCTTCAATCGGGCCGGAGGGGAGCAGTACTTC
TRBJ1-2 TRBV27 TRBD1 - CASSLGQNYGYTF TGTGCCAGCAGTTTGGGACAGAACTATGGCTACACCTTC
TRBJ2-7 TRBV2 TRBD2 - CASSEAKTSGVTIFEQYF TGTGCCAGCAGTGAAGCGAAGACTAGCGGGGTAACCATCTTCGAGCAGTACTTC
TRBJ1-2 TRBV6-5 - - CASSSMDSVFSKGYTF TGTGCCAGCAGTTCTATGGACAGCGTCTTTTCTAAGGGCTACACCTTC
TRBJ2-2 TRBV5-4 - - CASSQQNTGELFF TGTGCCAGCAGCCAACAGAACACCGGGGAGCTGTTTTTT
TRBJ1-1 TRBV12-3/TRBV12-4 - - CASSYGMNTEAFF TGTGCCAGCAGTTACGGGATGAACACTGAAGCTTTCTTT
TRBJ1-6 TRBV10-1 TRBD1 - CASSRDSSYNSPLHF TGCGCCAGCAGTCGGGACAGCTCCTATAATTCACCCCTCCACTTT
TRBJ2-1 TRBV27 TRBD1 - CASSDRGQGNEQFF TGTGCCAGCAGTGACAGGGGGCAGGGCAATGAGCAGTTCTTC
TRBJ2-1 TRBV10-3 TRBD2 - CAISESPTSGYNEQFF TGTGCCATCAGTGAGTCGCCGACTAGCGGTTACAATGAGCAGTTCTTC
TRBJ2-1 TRBV5-1 - - CASSLAGLDNEQFF TGCGCCAGCAGCTTGGCGGGGTTGGACAATGAGCAGTTCTTC
TRBJ2-2 TRBV7-3 TRBD1 few CASSKDRGHTGELFF TGTGCCAGCAGCAAGGACAGGGGGCACACCGGGGAGCTGTTTTTT
TRBJ2-3 TRBV28 TRBD2 - CASEGLAGFTDTQYF TGTGCCAGCGAAGGACTAGCGGGGTTCACAGATACGCAGTATTTT
TRBJ2-5 TRBV2 - - CASSERETQYF TGTGCCAGCAGTGAACGGGAGACCCAGTACTTC
TRBJ1-1 TRBV18 TRBD1 once CASSPNFAGGDTEAFF TGTGCCAGCTCACCCAATTTTGCAGGGGGAGACACTGAAGCTTTCTTT
TRBJ1-2 TRBV9 - - CASSVVANYGYTF TGTGCCAGCAGCGTAGTAGCTAACTATGGCTACACCTTC
TRBJ1-4 TRBV7-9 - - CASREGANEKLFF TGTGCCAGTCGAGAGGGAGCTAATGAAAAACTGTTTTTT
TRBJ2-5 TRBV27 TRBD2 - CASSLLGGGVEETQYF TGTGCCAGCAGTTTACTCGGCGGGGGGGTTGAAGAGACCCAGTACTTC
TRBJ2-3 TRBV5-1 TRBD2 - CASSIGTSGGAFNSADTQYF TGCGCCAGCAGCATTGGGACTAGCGGGGGGGCCTTTAATTCGGCAGATACGCAGTATTTT
TRBJ1-2 TRBV6-2/TRBV6-3 TRBD1 - CASSERTGNYGYTF TGTGCCAGCAGTGAGAGGACAGGAAACTATGGCTACACCTTC
TRBJ2-5 TRBV5-3 TRBD1 - CARSFRTGHKETQYF TGTGCCAGAAGCTTCAGGACAGGGCATAAAGAGACCCAGTACTTC
TRBJ1-5 TRBV18 - - CASSARGQPQHF TGTGCCAGCTCAGCCAGGGGTCAGCCCCAGCATTTT
TRBJ1-1 TRBV5-5 TRBD1 - CASTLQGSTEAFF TGTGCCAGCACACTACAGGGGTCCACTGAAGCTTTCTTT
TRBJ1-5 TRBV7-9 - - CASSLGGGSNQPQHF TGTGCCAGCAGCTTAGGAGGCGGGAGCAATCAGCCCCAGCATTTT
TRBJ2-1 TRBV6-1 TRBD2 - CASSEERGTRDEQFF TGTGCCAGCAGTGAAGAACGGGGGACTAGGGATGAGCAGTTCTTC
TRBJ1-4 TRBV4-1 TRBD1 - CASSQGSDRNEKLFF TGCGCCAGCAGCCAGGGCTCGGACAGGAATGAAAAACTGTTTTTT
TRBJ1-2 TRBV4-1 - - CASSQEGVQGYTF TGCGCCAGCAGCCAAGAAGGGGTTCAGGGCTACACCTTC
TRBJ2-3 TRBV3-1/TRBV3-2 - - CASSQERGDTQYF TGTGCCAGCAGCCAGGAACGCGGGGATACGCAGTATTTT
TRBJ2-3 TRBV7-8 - - CASSAVMVAARGDTQYF TGTGCCAGCAGCGCCGTTATGGTGGCGGCACGGGGGGATACGCAGTATTTT
TRBJ2-1 TRBV19 TRBD2 - CASSMGGDFNEQFF TGTGCCAGTAGTATGGGAGGGGACTTCAATGAGCAGTTCTTC
TRBJ1-6 TRBV2 - - CASSARQPNSPLHF TGTGCCAGCAGTGCCCGACAGCCCAATTCACCCCTCCACTTT
TRBJ1-5 TRBV2 - - CASSDSFGRNQPQHF TGTGCCAGCAGTGACTCCTTCGGGAGAAATCAGCCCCAGCATTTT
TRBJ1-4 TRBV14 TRBD1 - CASSPQQGRGEKLFF TGTGCCAGCAGCCCCCAACAGGGGCGTGGGGAAAAACTGTTTTTT
TRBJ1-5 TRBV19 - - CASSIGHNSNQPQHF TGTGCCAGTAGTATAGGACATAATAGCAATCAGCCCCAGCATTTT
TRBJ1-2 TRBV5-4 TRBD1 - CASSLDRGSNYGYTF TGTGCCAGCAGCTTGGACAGGGGATCCAACTATGGCTACACCTTC
TRBJ1-2 TRBV12-3/TRBV12-4 - - CASRTELNYGYTF TGTGCCAGCAGGACAGAGCTTAACTATGGCTACACCTTC
TRBJ1-6 TRBV6-5 TRBD1 - CASSPGTENSPLHF TGTGCCAGCAGCCCCGGGACAGAGAATTCACCCCTCCACTTT
TRBJ1-4 TRBV29-1 TRBD1 - CSVGSYRGQGEKLFF TGCAGCGTTGGATCCTACCGAGGACAGGGTGAAAAACTGTTTTTT
TRBJ2-5 TRBV3-1/TRBV3-2 TRBD1 - CASSPYGSTGRETQYF TGTGCCAGCAGCCCCTACGGGTCGACAGGGCGAGAGACCCAGTACTTC
TRBJ2-2 TRBV11-2 TRBD2 few CASSVGLAGGHRATGELFF TGTGCCAGCAGCGTCGGACTAGCGGGGGGGCACCGGGCCACCGGGGAGCTGTTTTTT
TRBJ2-1 TRBV7-6 TRBD2 - CASSPFGGESYNEQFF TGTGCCAGCAGCCCATTTGGGGGGGAGTCCTACAATGAGCAGTTCTTC